This T cell receptor beta chain came from a study of PD-L1 blockade in urothelial cancer. This clone was detected a few times. Time point of the sample: pretreatment peripheral blood. The method was immunoSEQ multiplex PCR; TCRdb's version includes in-frame clones alone and lacks a portion of them. The table has 90,000 to 100,000 clones, around 90% seen once; the top ten hold about 1.6%. The CDR3 totals 15 residues. The germline CDR1 and CDR2 sequences are MNHNS and SASEGT. With V trimmed by 1 base and J by 3 bases, 4 bases remained unmatched. This clonotype was sampled from a man in his sixties with urothelial cancer. This chain joins TRBV6-1 and TRBJ2-7; 9 nucleotides line up with TRBD1. The source was PBMCs, collected around atezolizumab (anti-PD-L1) treatment. The CDR3 loop is CASSEEGQGSYEQYF. The CDR3, as DNA: TGTGCCAGCAGTGAAGAGGGACAGGGAAGCTACGAGCAGTACTTC.